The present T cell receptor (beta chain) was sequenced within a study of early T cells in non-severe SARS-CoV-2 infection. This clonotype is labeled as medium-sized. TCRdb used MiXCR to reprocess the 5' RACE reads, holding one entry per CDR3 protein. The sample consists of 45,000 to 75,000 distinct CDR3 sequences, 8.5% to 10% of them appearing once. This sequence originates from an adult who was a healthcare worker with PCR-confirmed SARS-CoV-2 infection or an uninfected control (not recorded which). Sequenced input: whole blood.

This CDR3 is CASSQGLHSGNTIYF. The CDR3 DNA is TGCGCCAGCAGCCAGGGTTTACACTCTGGAAACACCATATATTTT. The gene calls are TRBV4-3 and TRBJ1-3; D is unclear. This CDR3 spans 15 amino acids. Germline V gene lookup returns CDR1 LGHNA and CDR2 YSLEER. V gave up 3 bases and J gave up 0 bases, with 9 bases separating them.